Listed below are T cell receptor beta chains from one sample, sequenced in a study of neurological immune-mediated disorders. In TCRdb, the 5' RACE reads were re-called with MiXCR into one record per CDR3 protein. The sample lists 20,000 to 30,000 distinct CDR3 sequences, about 6.7% seen once, with about 4.4% in the top ten. Sequencing was done on a sample of PBMCs. The receptors originated from a woman in her forties in good health. The CDR3 runs from the conserved cysteine through the conserved F or W. Fields, in order: D gene, V gene, J gene, clone size, CDR3 length, CDR3 DNA, CDR3 protein. The D gene is left open where the match is weak. Expanded clones get a size class; other rows say once, few or many, or leave the size out.

D: .; V: TRBV7-9; J: TRBJ1-2; size: many; length: 14; DNA: TGTGCCAGCAGCTTAGCGTCGGCAGGGTATGGCTACACCTTC; CDR3: CASSLASAGYGYTF
D: .; V: TRBV25-1; J: TRBJ1-1; size: many; length: 12; DNA: TGTGCCAGCAGTGACCCGGTCGGGGTAGCTTTCTTT; CDR3: CASSDPVGVAFF
D: .; V: TRBV7-3; J: TRBJ2-5; size: many; length: 14; DNA: TGTGCCAGCAGCTTAAGGGCTAGAGGAGAGACCCAGTACTTC; CDR3: CASSLRARGETQYF
D: TRBD2; V: TRBV7-2; J: TRBJ2-3; size: many; length: 14; DNA: TGTGCCAGCAACTTGCGGGGAGGGAGGGATACGCAGTATTTT; CDR3: CASNLRGGRDTQYF
D: .; V: TRBV18; J: TRBJ2-5; size: many; length: 13; DNA: TGTGCCAGCTCACCGGACAGCAGGGAGACCCAGTACTTC; CDR3: CASSPDSRETQYF
D: .; V: TRBV27; J: TRBJ2-5; size: many; length: 17; DNA: TGTGCCAGCAGTCCTCGCGGTAGCGTAAGAGGAGGGGAGACCCAGTACTTC; CDR3: CASSPRGSVRGGETQYF
D: TRBD2; V: TRBV14; J: TRBJ2-4; size: many; length: 16; DNA: TGTGCCAGCAGCCGGACTAGCGGATTAGCCAAAAACATTCAGTACTTC; CDR3: CASSRTSGLAKNIQYF
D: .; V: TRBV20-1; J: TRBJ2-1; size: many; length: 16; DNA: TGCAGTGCTAGATGGCGGGGGCCCCACTCCTACAATGAGCAGTTCTTC; CDR3: CSARWRGPHSYNEQFF
D: .; V: TRBV14; J: TRBJ2-5; size: many; length: 13; DNA: TGTGCCAGCAGCCAAGAATTGGGGAAGACCCAGTACTTC; CDR3: CASSQELGKTQYF
D: TRBD2; V: TRBV10-3; J: TRBJ2-3; size: many; length: 18; DNA: TGTGCCATCAGTGAATTAGGAGCGGGAGGGCCCTCGGTTTATACGCAGTATTTT; CDR3: CAISELGAGGPSVYTQYF
D: .; V: TRBV20-1; J: TRBJ2-3; size: many; length: 14; DNA: TGCAGTGCTGCCTCTAGCGACGTCACAGATACGCAGTATTTT; CDR3: CSAASSDVTDTQYF
D: .; V: TRBV25-1; J: TRBJ2-7; size: many; length: 13; DNA: TGTGCCAGCAGTGAGGCTGCCTCCTACGAGCAGTACTTC; CDR3: CASSEAASYEQYF
D: .; V: TRBV20-1; J: TRBJ1-2; size: .; length: 13; DNA: TGCAGTGCTAGGCGGGATGCTTCCTATGGCTACACCTTC; CDR3: CSARRDASYGYTF
D: TRBD2; V: TRBV4-1; J: TRBJ2-1; size: many; length: 18; DNA: TGCGCCAGCAGCCAAGGAAGACTAGCGGGAGGGGCCATGTATGAGCAGTTCTTC; CDR3: CASSQGRLAGGAMYEQFF
D: .; V: TRBV20-1; J: TRBJ2-3; size: many; length: 13; DNA: TGCAGTGCTAGAATCGGAGAAGCAGATACGCAGTATTTT; CDR3: CSARIGEADTQYF
D: .; V: TRBV27; J: TRBJ2-7; size: many; length: 12; DNA: TGTGCCAGCCGGGACTCCTATTACGAGCAGTACTTC; CDR3: CASRDSYYEQYF
D: .; V: TRBV29-1; J: TRBJ2-7; size: many; length: 11; DNA: TGCAGTGCATCAAGGGGGTACGAGCAGTACTTC; CDR3: CSASRGYEQYF
D: TRBD2; V: TRBV28; J: TRBJ2-3; size: many; length: 14; DNA: TGTGCCAGCAGCGCGGGCGGGGGATATGATACGCAGTATTTT; CDR3: CASSAGGGYDTQYF
D: TRBD2; V: TRBV3-1; J: TRBJ2-1; size: many; length: 16; DNA: TGTGCCAGCAGCCATATCGGGGGAGGGAACTACAATGAGCAGTTCTTC; CDR3: CASSHIGGGNYNEQFF
D: .; V: TRBV2; J: TRBJ1-6; size: medium-sized; length: 15; DNA: TGTGCCAGCAGTGAAAGAGACCTGGCGGGTTCACCCCTCCACTTT; CDR3: CASSERDLAGSPLHF
D: .; V: TRBV5-1; J: TRBJ1-2; size: medium-sized; length: 12; DNA: TGCGCCAGCAGCTTCCAGGGTGATGGCTACACCTTC; CDR3: CASSFQGDGYTF
D: .; V: TRBV5-6; J: TRBJ2-2; size: many; length: 17; DNA: TGTGCCAGCAGCCCGACACTGATGCACATGAACACCGGGGAGCTGTTTTTT; CDR3: CASSPTLMHMNTGELFF
D: TRBD1; V: TRBV29-1; J: TRBJ1-1; size: many; length: 12; DNA: TGCAGCGTTGGACAGGGGAACACTGAAGCTTTCTTT; CDR3: CSVGQGNTEAFF
D: .; V: TRBV5-1; J: TRBJ2-7; size: many; length: 13; DNA: TGCGCCAGCAGCTTGGGACAGAGCTACGAGCAGTACTTC; CDR3: CASSLGQSYEQYF
D: .; V: TRBV7-2; J: TRBJ1-6; size: many; length: 15; DNA: TGTGCCAGCAGCCCCGGACCGGACTATAATTCACCCCTCCACTTT; CDR3: CASSPGPDYNSPLHF
D: TRBD1; V: TRBV13; J: TRBJ1-2; size: .; length: 13; DNA: TGTGCCAGCAGCTTCGGACAGGGTAGCGGCTACACCTTC; CDR3: CASSFGQGSGYTF
D: .; V: TRBV5-6; J: TRBJ2-5; size: many; length: 16; DNA: TGTGCCAGCAGCCGTTTATTCGGGGGCGGGCAAGAGACCCAGTACTTC; CDR3: CASSRLFGGGQETQYF
D: TRBD1; V: TRBV20-1; J: TRBJ2-1; size: many; length: 16; DNA: TGCAGTGCTAGCGACCCCGGGACAGGGGGCCTTAATGAGCAGTTCTTC; CDR3: CSASDPGTGGLNEQFF
D: TRBD2; V: TRBV5-1; J: TRBJ2-5; size: many; length: 16; DNA: TGCGCCAGCAGCTTGGGAAGTAGCGGGGGACAAGAGACCCAGTACTTC; CDR3: CASSLGSSGGQETQYF
D: TRBD2; V: TRBV9; J: TRBJ2-7; size: medium-sized; length: 15; DNA: TGTGCCAGCAGCGTAGCAGGGCGGGAGGACCACGAGCAGTACTTC; CDR3: CASSVAGREDHEQYF
D: TRBD2; V: TRBV3-1; J: TRBJ2-2; size: many; length: 15; DNA: TGTGCCAGTACCACTAGCGGGAGAGAAGGCGGGGAGCTGTTTTTT; CDR3: CASTTSGREGGELFF
D: .; V: TRBV20-1; J: TRBJ1-5; size: many; length: 14; DNA: TGCAGTGCTAGCCCAGCCAGGAGGGATCAGCCCCAGCATTTT; CDR3: CSASPARRDQPQHF
D: .; V: TRBV28; J: TRBJ2-7; size: many; length: 16; DNA: TGTGCCAGCAGTTTTGGGGGGGGCGGACCCTCCTACGAGCAGTACTTC; CDR3: CASSFGGGGPSYEQYF
D: .; V: TRBV20-1; J: TRBJ1-5; size: many; length: 16; DNA: TGCAGTGCTAGCGGACCCTCCGGCTATCGCAATCAGCCCCAGCATTTT; CDR3: CSASGPSGYRNQPQHF
D: TRBD2; V: TRBV29-1; J: TRBJ2-1; size: many; length: 15; DNA: TGCAGCGGAGGGCTAGCGGGAGGGTCCTACAATGAGCAGTTCTTC; CDR3: CSGGLAGGSYNEQFF
D: .; V: TRBV19; J: TRBJ2-5; size: few; length: 12; DNA: TGTGCCAGTAGTCGGGGCAAGGAGACCCAGTACTTC; CDR3: CASSRGKETQYF
D: TRBD2; V: TRBV20-1; J: TRBJ2-2; size: .; length: 14; DNA: TGCAGTGCTGCGAGCGGGAGGGCCGTCGGGGAGCTGTTTTTT; CDR3: CSAASGRAVGELFF